Sequencing of this T cell receptor beta chain was carried out in a study of cytomegalovirus exposure and HLA in healthy donors. Study-level background: In terms of ancestry, the Caucasian-associated cluster contained about 81% of the roughly 400 genotyped donors.

General study points: The only immune exposure information that was available was CMV serostatus.

This CDR3 comprises 17 residues. Germline CDR1 MGHDK, CDR2 SYGVNS. V dropped 6 bases and J dropped 4 bases, with 21 bases sitting between them. PCR amplification relied on 60 Vbeta primers (plus 13 Jbeta primers). Repertoires were generated with immunoSEQ multiplex PCR, while TCRdb's copy carries only in-frame clones and drops some. The sample records roughly 120,000 clones, around four fifths being singletons. For this clone: What it recognizes is unknown.

The source of this sequence is a human donor in good health. The sequencing input was PBMCs. V and J are TRBV25-1 and TRBJ2-2, with D possibly matching TRBD2 (6 bases). The CDR3: CASRKIGSFGGTGELFF. In nucleotides, the CDR3 is TGTGCCAGCAGGAAGATTGGAAGTTTCGGGGGCACCGGGGAGCTGTTTTTT.